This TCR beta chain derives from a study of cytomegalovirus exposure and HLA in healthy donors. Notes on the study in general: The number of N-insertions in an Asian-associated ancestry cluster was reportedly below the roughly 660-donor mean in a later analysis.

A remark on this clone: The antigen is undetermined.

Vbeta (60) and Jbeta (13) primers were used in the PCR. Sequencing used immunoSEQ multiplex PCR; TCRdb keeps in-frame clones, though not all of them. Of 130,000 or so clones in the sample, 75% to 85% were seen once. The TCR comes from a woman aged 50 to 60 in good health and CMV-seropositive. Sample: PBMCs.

The CDR3 reads CASSLNRGTEQYF. The CDR3 DNA reads as TGTGCCAGCAGCTTAAACAGGGGTACCGAGCAGTACTTC. V is TRBV7-2 and J is TRBJ2-7; 7 bases are a match to TRBD1. The CDR3 has 13 amino acids. V gave up 2 bases and J gave up 6 bases; unmatched junction bases: 4. Germline CDR1 is SGHTA and CDR2 is FQGNSA.